This T cell receptor beta chain was recovered during a study of CD8 T cells in ankylosing spondylitis. Study-wide points: Clones linked to disease were reported to show significant enrichment in matched ankylosing spondylitis synovial fluid. Roughly eight highly homologous variants made up a TCR beta motif that seemed to typify ankylosing spondylitis blood.

The germline V gene encodes CDR1 SGHDT and CDR2 YYEEEE. There are 14 residues in the CDR3. The V gene lost 3 bases and the J gene lost 4 bases, with 10 bases spanning the gap. TCRdb independently ran MiXCR on the 5' RACE reads; one entry per CDR3 protein. This table holds 750,000 to 850,000 distinct CDR3 sequences, approximately 12% found once. This clonotype has more than one count but fewer than ten. What it recognizes is unknown. The rearrangement links TRBV5-6 to TRBJ1-4, with D unresolved. The TCR comes from a male donor with ankylosing spondylitis. Sequenced: blood, either unsorted or a sorted T cell fraction (not recorded which). The CDR3 DNA is TGTGCCAGCAGCTCCCACCTTATTAATGAAAAACTGTTTTTT. It specifies CASSSHLINEKLFF.